One TCR beta chain is described in this entry. Its antigen is currently unknown. This entry comes from a study of vaccination and CD4 T cells after COVID-19. About the research overall: Post-vaccine sample collection happened at a median of approximately 79 days after dose two, ranging 14 to 241.

Study results and limitations: Vaccine-specific clones in convalescent patients were spike mono-reactive in 304 of 307 cases.

Oncomine TCR Beta short-read sequencing was applied to DNA from cultured CD4+ T cells. MiXCR was run by TCRdb on the PCR reads, yielding one entry per CDR3 protein. The table shows 13,000 or so distinct CDR3 sequences, with roughly 50% occurring only once. This CDR3 has 14 amino acids. V was cut by 7 bases and J by 2 bases, with 11 bases left in between. CDR1 and CDR2 (germline): MNHEY, SVGEGT. Treatment noted: approximately 11-day PBMC culture with coronavirus spike peptide pools or control peptides (ViraFEST assay). The source material was CD4+ T cells from blood, cultured in vitro. The genes are TRBV6-2 or TRBV6-3 and TRBJ2-2; D gene uncertain. The clonotype was recovered from a human donor who had recovered from COVID-19. The CDR3 DNA reads as TGTGCCAGCATCAAGGGCAGAAACACCGGGGAGCTGTTTTTT. Amino acid sequence: CASIKGRNTGELFF.